One sample yielded the 5 T cell receptor beta chains listed below, sequenced in a study of cytomegalovirus exposure and HLA in healthy donors. The PCR had 60 Vbeta and 13 Jbeta primers. Clones were read by immunoSEQ multiplex PCR, and TCRdb kept only the in-frame ones, dropping some. The table has about 120,000 clones, approximately 69% seen once. The sample comprised PBMCs. These receptors all stem from a middle-aged man in good health and CMV-seropositive.

The chain employs TRBV6-5 and TRBJ1-4; a weak D match, TRBD1 (6 bases). V was cut by 6 bases and J by 6 bases, with 17 bases left in between. CDR1 is MNHEY and CDR2 is SVGAGI in the germline V gene. This CDR3 has 15 residues. The CDR3 DNA follows: TGTGCCAGCAGCTTCGGGCAGGGGTGGGATGAAAAACTGTTTTTT. It yields the protein CASSFGQGWDEKLFF.

The V call is TRBV27, the J call TRBJ1-1, with no clear D. The V end lost 3 bases, the J end lost 1 base, and 6 bases lay between the germline ends. There are 13 residues in the CDR3. CDR1 MNHEY and CDR2 SMNVEV come from the germline V gene (reference sequence). The CDR3: CASSLRQNTEAFF. The CDR3 DNA reads TGTGCCAGCAGTTTGAGACAGAACACTGAAGCTTTCTTT.

The chain is built from TRBV4-3 and TRBJ2-7; D possibly corresponds to TRBD2 (5 bases). V gave up 2 bases and J gave up 2 bases, with 13 bases separating them. CDR3 size: 15 residues. Germline V gene sequence: CDR1 LGHNA, CDR2 YSLEER. The CDR3 loop is CASSQSRRVTYEQYF. The CDR3 DNA sequence: TGCGCCAGCAGCCAAAGTAGGCGGGTTACCTACGAGCAGTACTTC.

The genes are TRBV7-9 and TRBJ1-5; perhaps TRBD1 as D (6 bases). The length of the CDR3 is 15 residues. The ends were cut back, 5 bases at V and 2 bases at J, with 13 bases in the middle. CDR1 is SEHNR and CDR2 is FQNEAQ in the germline V gene (reference sequence). CDR3 loop: CASSREGGGNQPQHF. CDR3 nucleotide sequence: TGTGCCAGCAGCCGGGAGGGGGGCGGCAATCAGCCCCAGCATTTT.

V gene TRBV14 combines with J gene TRBJ2-1; perhaps TRBD2 as D (6 bases). The CDR3 has 11 residues. V dropped 5 bases and J dropped 8 bases, with 7 bases sitting between them. Germline V gene lookup returns CDR1 SGHDN and CDR2 FVKESK. CDR3 sequence (DNA): TGTGCCAGCAGCTCGGGGGATGAGCAGTTCTTC. Protein product: CASSSGDEQFF.